This TCR beta chain was identified during a study of shared clonotypes between healthy human individuals. General study results and limits: Of the naive CD4 clonotypes, roughly 5.5% were shared across a handful of donors.

The material for each subset, its genomic DNA, was split evenly across several immunoSEQ plates. The protocol was immunoSEQ multiplex PCR, while the TCRdb copy is restricted to in-frame clones and leaves out a portion. The sample has about 2.1 million clones; more than 85% are singletons. Naive-designated CD8 cells lacked CD45RO, were positively enriched for CCR7, and omitted terminally differentiated effector memory CD45RA+ cells. As to this clone: The antigen remains unidentified.

Germline V lookup: CDR1 SGHRS, CDR2 YFSETQ. This CDR3 spans 15 amino acids. Losses at the gene ends were 2 bases for V and 1 base for J; bases not matched to a gene: 5. The sample comprised naive CD8+ T cells from PBMCs. The sequence derives from a young man in good health. Some clones in this sample may be carry-over from other donors' samples. The V gene is TRBV5-1, the J gene TRBJ2-7; 8 nucleotides match TRBD2. This chain's CDR3 is CASSFFPSGSYEQYF. In nucleotides, the CDR3 is TGCGCCAGCAGCTTCTTTCCTAGCGGGTCCTACGAGCAGTACTTC.